The present T cell receptor beta chain was sequenced within a study of vaccination and CD4 T cells after COVID-19. As for the study in general: Participants were administered two doses of either the BNT162b2 or the mRNA-1273 vaccine.

Time point meaning: late sampling 161 to 241 days after vaccination in a few convalescent patients. This sample's treatment: roughly 10-day PBMC culture with coronavirus spike peptide pools or control peptides (ViraFEST assay). CDR1 is SGHTA, CDR2 FQGNSA, per germline. This CDR3 comprises 16 residues. The J segment lost 3 bases and the V segment lost 5 bases, leaving 7 bases of the junction unmatched. Comments on this clonotype: Its antigen remains unidentified.

Cultured CD4+ T cell DNA was sequenced using the Oncomine TCR Beta short-read assay. Using its own MiXCR run on the PCR reads, TCRdb lists one record per CDR3 protein. This table has nearly 25,000 distinct CDR3 sequences, more than 25% appearing once. The source was CD4+ T cells from blood, cultured in vitro, collected about 7 months after SARS-CoV-2 vaccination. The sequence was collected from a human donor who had recovered from COVID-19. The chain joins TRBV7-2 to TRBJ2-2, with 9 bases identical to TRBD1. The CDR3 nucleotides are TGTGCCAGCAGCCCCAGGACAGGGGTATACACCGGGGAGCTGTTTTTT. This translates into CASSPRTGVYTGELFF.